The 3 T cell receptor beta chains given below trace back to one sample, sequenced in a study of T cell responses to AZD1222 COVID-19 vaccine. The data were produced by immunoSEQ multiplex PCR, yet TCRdb's version contains in-frame clones alone and is incomplete. The profile shows 180,000 or so clones, 80% to 95% of them singletons. The sequencing used peripheral blood, collected on day 0 of AZD1222 vaccination. The receptors shown here come from an adult in good health.

This CDR3 reads CASTLAGYEQYF. CDR3 in DNA: TGTGCCAGCACTTTAGCGGGGTACGAGCAGTACTTC. The genes are TRBV2 and TRBJ2-7, with TRBD2 identical over 8 bases. Germline CDR1 SNHLY, CDR2 FYNNEI. The V segment lost 7 bases and the J segment 4 bases; nucleotides outside the gene matches: 3. This CDR3 region has 12 residues.

This rearrangement joins TRBV7-2 to TRBJ2-7, with unresolved D. V shed 2 bases and J shed 3 bases, with 8 bases lying between them. In germline, CDR1 is SGHTA, CDR2 FQGNSA. This CDR3 comprises 13 residues. In DNA, the CDR3 is TGTGCCAGCAGCTTATCCCATGGCTACGAGCAGTACTTC. It translates to CASSLSHGYEQYF.

The V and J genes are TRBV4-2 and TRBJ1-2, with no clear D. This CDR3 region has 15 residues. The V gene's germline CDR1 is LGHNA and CDR2 YNFKEQ. The V gene lost 0 bases and the J gene lost 3 bases, with 11 bases spanning the gap. This CDR3 reads CASSQDIGGDYGYTF. The CDR3 DNA reads as TGTGCCAGCAGCCAAGATATAGGTGGTGACTATGGCTACACCTTC.